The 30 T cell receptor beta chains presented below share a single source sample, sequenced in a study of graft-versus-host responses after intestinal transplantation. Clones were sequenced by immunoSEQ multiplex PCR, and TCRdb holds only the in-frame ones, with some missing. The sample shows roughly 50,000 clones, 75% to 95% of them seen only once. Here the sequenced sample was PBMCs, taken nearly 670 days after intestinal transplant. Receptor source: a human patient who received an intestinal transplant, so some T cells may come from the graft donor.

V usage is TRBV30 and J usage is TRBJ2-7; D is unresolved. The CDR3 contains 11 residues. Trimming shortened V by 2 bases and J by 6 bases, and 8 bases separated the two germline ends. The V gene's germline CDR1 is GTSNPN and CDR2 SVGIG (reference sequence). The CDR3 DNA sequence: TGTGCCTGGAGTTCCGAGGTCGAGCAGTACTTC. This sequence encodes CAWSSEVEQYF.

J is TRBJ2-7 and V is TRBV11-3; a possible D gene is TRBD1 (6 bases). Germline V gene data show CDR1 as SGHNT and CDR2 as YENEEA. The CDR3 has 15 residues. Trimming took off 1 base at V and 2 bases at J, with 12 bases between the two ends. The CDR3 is CASSLAPGEAYEQYF. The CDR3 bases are TGTGCCAGCAGCTTAGCCCCAGGGGAAGCCTACGAGCAGTACTTC.

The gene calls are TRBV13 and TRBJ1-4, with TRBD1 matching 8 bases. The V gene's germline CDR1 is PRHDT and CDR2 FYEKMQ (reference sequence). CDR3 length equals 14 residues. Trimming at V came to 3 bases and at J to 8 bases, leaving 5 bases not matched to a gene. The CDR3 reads CASSFRGLGEKLFF. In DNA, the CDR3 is TGTGCCAGCAGCTTCAGGGGGCTCGGCGAAAAACTGTTTTTT.

The CDR3 coding sequence is TGTGCCAGCAGTACCCGGACAGAGGGCTACACCTTC. Encoded protein: CASSTRTEGYTF. J is TRBJ1-2 and V is TRBV2, with D perhaps matching TRBD1 (6 bases). Trimming took off 5 bases at V and 8 bases at J, with 12 bases between the two ends. The germline V gene has CDR1 SNHLY and CDR2 FYNNEI. The CDR3 runs 12 residues. Drawing the rest from reference TRBV2 and TRBJ1-2, the complete variable domain is EPEVTQTPSHQVTQMGQEVILRCVPISNHLYFYWYRQILGQKVEFLVSFYNNEISEKSEIFDDQFSVERPDGSNFTLKIRSTKLEDSAMYFCASSTRTEGYTFGSGTRLTVV.

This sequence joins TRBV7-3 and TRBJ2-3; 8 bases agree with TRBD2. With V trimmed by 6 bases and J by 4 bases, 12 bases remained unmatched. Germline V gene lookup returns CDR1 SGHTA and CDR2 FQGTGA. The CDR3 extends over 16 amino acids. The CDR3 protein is CASSSTSGGTPDTQYF. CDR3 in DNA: TGTGCCAGCAGTTCGACTTCGGGGGGGACACCAGATACGCAGTATTTT.

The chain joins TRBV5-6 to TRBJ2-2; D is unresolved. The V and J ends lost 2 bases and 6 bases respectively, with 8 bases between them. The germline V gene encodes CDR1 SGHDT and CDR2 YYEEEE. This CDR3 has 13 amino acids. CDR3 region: CASSFPGAGELFF. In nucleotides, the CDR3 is TGTGCCAGCAGCTTCCCTGGGGCCGGGGAGCTGTTTTTT.

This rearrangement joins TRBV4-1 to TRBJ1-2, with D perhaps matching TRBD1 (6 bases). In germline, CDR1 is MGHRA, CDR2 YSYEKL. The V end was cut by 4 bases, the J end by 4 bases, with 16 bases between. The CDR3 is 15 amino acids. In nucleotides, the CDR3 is TGCGCCAGCAGCCCTTCCCTGGACAGAGCCTATGGCTACACCTTC. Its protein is CASSPSLDRAYGYTF.

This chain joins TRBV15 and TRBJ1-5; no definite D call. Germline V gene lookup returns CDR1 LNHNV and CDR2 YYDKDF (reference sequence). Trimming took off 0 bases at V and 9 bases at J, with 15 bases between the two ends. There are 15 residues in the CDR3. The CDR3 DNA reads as TGTGCCACCAGCAGAGAAACACATATAATACTGCCCCAGCATTTT. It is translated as CATSRETHIILPQHF. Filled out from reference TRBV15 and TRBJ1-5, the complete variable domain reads DAMVIQNPRYQVTQFGKPVTLSCSQTLNHNVMYWYQQKSSQAPKLLFHYYDKDFNNEADTPDNFQSRRPNTSFCFLDIRSPGLGDTAMYLCATSRETHIILPQHFGDGTRLSIL.

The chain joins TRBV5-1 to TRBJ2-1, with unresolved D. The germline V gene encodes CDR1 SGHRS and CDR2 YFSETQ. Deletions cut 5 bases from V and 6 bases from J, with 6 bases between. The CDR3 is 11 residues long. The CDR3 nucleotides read TGCGCCAGCAGACTGAGCAATGAGCAGTTCTTC. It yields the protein CASRLSNEQFF.

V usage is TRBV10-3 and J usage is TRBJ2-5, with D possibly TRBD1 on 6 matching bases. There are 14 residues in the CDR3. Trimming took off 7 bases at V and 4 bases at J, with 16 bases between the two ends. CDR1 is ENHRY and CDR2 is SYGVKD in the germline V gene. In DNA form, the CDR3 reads TGTGCCATCAAAACAGGGAGCCCTCGAGAGACCCAGTACTTC. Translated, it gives CAIKTGSPRETQYF.

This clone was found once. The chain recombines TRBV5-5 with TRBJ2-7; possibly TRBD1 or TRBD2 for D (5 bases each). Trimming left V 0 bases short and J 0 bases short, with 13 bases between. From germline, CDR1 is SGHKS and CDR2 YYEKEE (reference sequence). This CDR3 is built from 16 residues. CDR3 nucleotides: TGTGCCAGCAGCTTGGCCGTCGGGGCAATCTCCTACGAGCAGTACTTC. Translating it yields CASSLAVGAISYEQYF.

CDR3 sequence (DNA): TGTGCCAGCAGCGCCAGACATACCCAAGAGACCCAGTACTTC. Translation: CASSARHTQETQYF. This rearrangement joins TRBV9 to TRBJ2-5; D unclear. The V end lost 3 bases, the J end lost 1 base, and 10 bases lay between the germline ends. This CDR3 contains 14 residues. Germline V gives CDR1 SGDLS, CDR2 YYNGEE.

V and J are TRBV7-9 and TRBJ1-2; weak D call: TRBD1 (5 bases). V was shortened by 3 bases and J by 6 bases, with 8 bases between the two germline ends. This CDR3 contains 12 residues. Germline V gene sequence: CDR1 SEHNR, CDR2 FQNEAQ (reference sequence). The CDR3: CASSFAGNGYTF. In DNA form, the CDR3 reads TGTGCCAGCAGCTTCGCAGGGAATGGCTACACCTTC.

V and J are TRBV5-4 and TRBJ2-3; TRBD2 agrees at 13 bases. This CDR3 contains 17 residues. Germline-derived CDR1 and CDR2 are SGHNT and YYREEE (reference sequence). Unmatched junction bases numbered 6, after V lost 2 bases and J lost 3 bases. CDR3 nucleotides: TGTGCCAGCAGCTTAAAACAGGGACTAGCGGGGACAGATACGCAGTATTTT. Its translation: CASSLKQGLAGTDTQYF.

CDR3 loop: CATSRVPLGGKAQPQHF. The CDR3 DNA reads as TGTGCCACCAGCAGAGTCCCCCTAGGGGGGAAGGCTCAGCCCCAGCATTTT. The chain carries TRBV15 and TRBJ1-5; D is perhaps TRBD1 (6 bases). This CDR3 is 17 amino acids long. Germline V CDR1 and CDR2: LNHNV, YYDKDF (reference sequence). With 1 base removed from V and 6 bases from J, the gap between germline ends came to 19 bases.

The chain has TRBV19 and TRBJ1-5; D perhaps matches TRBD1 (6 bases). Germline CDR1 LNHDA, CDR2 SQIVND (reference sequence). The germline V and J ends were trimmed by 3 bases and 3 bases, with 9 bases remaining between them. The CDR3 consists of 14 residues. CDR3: CASSMDSLNQPQHF. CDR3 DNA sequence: TGTGCCAGTAGTATGGACAGCCTCAATCAGCCCCAGCATTTT.

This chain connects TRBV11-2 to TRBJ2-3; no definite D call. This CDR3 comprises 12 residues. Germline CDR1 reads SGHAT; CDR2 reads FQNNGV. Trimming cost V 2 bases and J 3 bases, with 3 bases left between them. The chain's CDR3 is CASSLRTDTQYF. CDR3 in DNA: TGTGCCAGCAGCTTAAGAACAGATACGCAGTATTTT.

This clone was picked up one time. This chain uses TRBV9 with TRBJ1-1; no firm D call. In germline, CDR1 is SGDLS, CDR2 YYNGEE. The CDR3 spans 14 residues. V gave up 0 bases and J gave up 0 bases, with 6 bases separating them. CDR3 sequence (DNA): TGTGCCAGCAGCGTAGGTTCCTTGAACACTGAAGCTTTCTTT. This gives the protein CASSVGSLNTEAFF.

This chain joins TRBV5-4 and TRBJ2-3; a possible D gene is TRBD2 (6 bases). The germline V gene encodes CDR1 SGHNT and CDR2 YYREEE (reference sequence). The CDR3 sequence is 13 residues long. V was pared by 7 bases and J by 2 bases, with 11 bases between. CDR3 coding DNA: TGTGCCAGCTCGGGAGCGGTCACAGATACGCAGTATTTT. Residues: CASSGAVTDTQYF.

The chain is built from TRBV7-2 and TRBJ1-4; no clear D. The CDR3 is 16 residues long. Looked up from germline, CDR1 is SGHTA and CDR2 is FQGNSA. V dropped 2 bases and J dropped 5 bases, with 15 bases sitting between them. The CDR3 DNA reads TGTGCCAGCAGCTTATTTTTTGGAGTATCGAATGAAAAACTGTTTTTT. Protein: CASSLFFGVSNEKLFF.

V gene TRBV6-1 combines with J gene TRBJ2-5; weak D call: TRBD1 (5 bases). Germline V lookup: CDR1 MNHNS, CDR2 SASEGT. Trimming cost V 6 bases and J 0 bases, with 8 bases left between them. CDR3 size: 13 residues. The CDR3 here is CASRQADQETQYF. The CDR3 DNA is TGTGCCAGCAGACAGGCCGACCAAGAGACCCAGTACTTC.

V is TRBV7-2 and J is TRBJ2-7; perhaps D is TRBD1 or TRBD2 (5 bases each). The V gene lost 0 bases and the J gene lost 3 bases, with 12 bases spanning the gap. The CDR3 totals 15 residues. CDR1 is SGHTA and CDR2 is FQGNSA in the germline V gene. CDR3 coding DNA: TGTGCCAGCAGCTTAGCGGTGGGGGACCACTACGAGCAGTACTTC. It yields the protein CASSLAVGDHYEQYF.

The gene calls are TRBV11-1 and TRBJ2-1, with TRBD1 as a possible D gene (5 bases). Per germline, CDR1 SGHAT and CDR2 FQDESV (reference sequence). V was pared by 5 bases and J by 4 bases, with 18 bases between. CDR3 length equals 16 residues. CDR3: CASSRQVGALYNEQFF. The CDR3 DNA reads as TGTGCCAGCAGCCGGCAAGTTGGGGCCTTATACAATGAGCAGTTCTTC.

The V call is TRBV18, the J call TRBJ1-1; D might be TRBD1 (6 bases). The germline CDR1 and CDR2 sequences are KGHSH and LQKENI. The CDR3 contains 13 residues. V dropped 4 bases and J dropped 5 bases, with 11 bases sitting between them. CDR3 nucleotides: TGTGCCAGCTCACAAGAACAGGGAACTGAAGCTTTCTTT. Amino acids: CASSQEQGTEAFF.

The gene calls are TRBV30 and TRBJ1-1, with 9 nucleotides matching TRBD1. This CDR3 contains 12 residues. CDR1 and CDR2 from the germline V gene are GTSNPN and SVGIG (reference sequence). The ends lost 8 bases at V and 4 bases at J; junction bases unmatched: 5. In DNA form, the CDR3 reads TGTGCCCGGGACAGGGATGGCACTGAAGCTTTCTTT. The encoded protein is CARDRDGTEAFF.

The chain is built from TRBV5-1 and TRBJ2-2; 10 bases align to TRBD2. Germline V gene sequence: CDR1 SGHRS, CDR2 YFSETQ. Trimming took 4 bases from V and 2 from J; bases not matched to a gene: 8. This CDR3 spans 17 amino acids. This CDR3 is CASSLELAGRNTGELFF. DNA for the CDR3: TGCGCCAGCAGCCTGGAACTAGCGGGGCGAAACACCGGGGAGCTGTTTTTT.

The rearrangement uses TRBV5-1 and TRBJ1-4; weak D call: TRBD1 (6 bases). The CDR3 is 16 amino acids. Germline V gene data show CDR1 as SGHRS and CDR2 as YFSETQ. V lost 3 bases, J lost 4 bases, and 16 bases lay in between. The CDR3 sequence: CASSSTVGGGNEKLFF. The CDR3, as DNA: TGCGCCAGCAGCTCGACAGTAGGAGGGGGTAATGAAAAACTGTTTTTT.

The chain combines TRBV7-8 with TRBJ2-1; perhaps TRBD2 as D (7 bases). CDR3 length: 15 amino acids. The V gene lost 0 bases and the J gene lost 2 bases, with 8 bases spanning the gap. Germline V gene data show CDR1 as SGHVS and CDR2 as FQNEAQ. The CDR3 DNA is TGTGCCAGCAGCTTAGCGGGGGGGCCCTACAATGAGCAGTTCTTC. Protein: CASSLAGGPYNEQFF.

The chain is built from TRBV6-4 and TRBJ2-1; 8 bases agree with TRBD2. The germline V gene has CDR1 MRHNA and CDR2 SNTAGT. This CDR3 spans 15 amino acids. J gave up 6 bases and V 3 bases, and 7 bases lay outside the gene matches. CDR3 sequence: CASSDFGGDINEQFF. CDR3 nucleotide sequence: TGTGCCAGCAGTGATTTCGGGGGGGATATCAATGAGCAGTTCTTC.

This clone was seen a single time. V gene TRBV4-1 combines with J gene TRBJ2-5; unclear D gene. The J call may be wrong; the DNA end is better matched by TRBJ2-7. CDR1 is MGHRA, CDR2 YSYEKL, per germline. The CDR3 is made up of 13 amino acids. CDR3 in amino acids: CASSQGGSYEQYF. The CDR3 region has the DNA TGCGCCAGCAGCCAAGGGGGCTCCTACGAGCAGTACTTC.